This T cell receptor beta chain was retrieved from a study of control samples from healthy donors and cancer patients. Germline loops: CDR1 LNHNV, CDR2 YYDKDF (reference sequence). The CDR3 length is 15 residues. As regards this clone: A read error may produce the germline difference seen at one junction end.

Here immunoSEQ multiplex PCR was the method, and the copy in TCRdb shows in-frame clones only, minus some. The sample shows about 160,000 clones, approximately 96% of them seen only once. Sample: blood. The TCR was taken from a young woman in good health. The rearrangement joins TRBV15 to TRBJ2-3, with no clear D. CDR3 sequence: CTTTQGHPSTDTQYF. The CDR3 DNA is TGTACCACAACCCAAGGGCACCCTAGCACAGATACGCAGTATTTT.